Sequencing of this T cell receptor beta chain was carried out in a study of Ad26.COV2.S vaccination and SARS-CoV-2 variants. V lost 3 bases and J lost 2, with 25 bases in between. The CDR3 contains 19 residues. Germline-derived CDR1 and CDR2 are KGHSH and LQKENI. Some clones are missing from TCRdb's copy, which holds only in-frame ones; the method was immunoSEQ multiplex PCR. This table has hundreds of thousands of clones, around 86% appearing once. Study-wide findings and caveats: A substantial breadth of spike-specific CD8+ and CD4+ T cell responses after vaccination has been reported. There was a possibility that the TCR breadth and depth analyses underestimated total T cell responses.

Treatment noted: approximately 18 received Ad26.COV2.S at low or high dose, single or two shots; about five received placebo; per-sample allocation not given. Collection of samples fell on day 63 after the first vaccine or placebo injection. For this clone: Its target is unknown.

The specimen was peripheral blood, collected in a trial of Ad26.COV2.S vaccine versus placebo. The clonotype was recovered from a person between 18 and 65 years old who received the Ad26.COV2.S COVID-19 vaccine or a placebo. The chain couples TRBV18 to TRBJ1-1, with D perhaps TRBD1 (6 bases). CDR3 nucleotide sequence: TGTGCCAGCTCACCTCGGGTGGGATTACAGGGAGATAGAAACACTGAAGCTTTCTTT. It is translated as CASSPRVGLQGDRNTEAFF.